This T cell receptor (beta chain) was identified in a study of cytomegalovirus exposure and HLA in healthy donors. PCR was performed using 60 Vbeta and 13 Jbeta primers. Clones were sequenced by immunoSEQ multiplex PCR, and TCRdb holds only the in-frame ones, with some missing. Counted here are about 190,000 clones, approximately 75% occurring once; the ten biggest clones make up about 4.6%. Concerning this clone itself: Its antigen remains unknown.

This CDR3 comprises 14 residues. The V gene lost 5 bases and the J gene lost 9 bases, with 14 bases spanning the gap. Germline V CDR1 and CDR2: SGHDN, FVKESK. Findings and limits, study-wide: Reportedly, fewer N-insertions than the 666-donor mean appeared in an Asian-associated ancestry cluster in a later analysis. Earlier results showed most TCR beta V segments being productive about 87% or about 30% of the time. Roughly uniform sequencing depth across donors was assumed, possibly incorrectly.

Material for sequencing was PBMCs. The rearrangement uses TRBV14 and TRBJ1-6, with D possibly being TRBD1 (5 bases). The sequence came from a man between 25 and 39 years old in good health and CMV-seropositive. DNA of the CDR3: TGTGCCAGCAGCGCCCGGGGGTCCGGTTCACCCCTCCACTTT. This translates into CASSARGSGSPLHF. The full variable domain, its missing parts supplied by reference TRBV14 and TRBJ1-6, is EAGVTQFPSHSVIEKGQTVTLRCDPISGHDNLYWYRRVMGKEIKFLLHFVKESKQDESGMPNNRFLAERTGGTYSTLKVQPAELEDSGVYFCASSARGSGSPLHFGNGTRLTVT.